These 14 T cell receptor beta chains share one sample of origin, sequenced in a study of cytomegalovirus exposure and HLA in healthy donors. Libraries were prepared by immunoSEQ multiplex PCR; TCRdb keeps only in-frame clonotypes and omits some of them. Of approximately 54,000 clones in the sample, about 92% were seen once. The sequenced sample consisted of PBMCs. The source is a woman younger than 30 in good health and CMV-seropositive.

CDR3 in DNA: TGTGCCAGTGGTTCCCGGACTAGCGGTGCCCAGTACTTC. Its translation is CASGSRTSGAQYF. The chain employs TRBV2 and TRBJ2-5; TRBD2 agrees at 10 bases. Germline values: CDR1 SNHLY, CDR2 FYNNEI. J gave up 9 bases and V 9 bases, and 10 bases lay outside the gene matches. This CDR3 contains 13 residues.

This chain joins TRBV6-6 and TRBJ1-2; 8 bases match TRBD1. Looked up from germline, CDR1 is MNHNY and CDR2 is SVGAGI (reference sequence). There are 13 residues in the CDR3. V shed 1 base and J 7 bases; nucleotides not matched to a gene: 2. CDR3 sequence reads: CASSYFDRGGYTF. Here the CDR3 DNA reads TGTGCCAGCAGTTACTTCGACAGGGGTGGCTACACCTTC.

The rearrangement links TRBV5-4 to TRBJ1-2; 9 bases map to TRBD1. Trimming removed 1 base from V and 8 bases from J; junction bases left unmatched: 9. This CDR3 comprises 15 residues. Germline loops: CDR1 SGHNT, CDR2 YYREEE (reference sequence). DNA of the CDR3: TGTGCCAGCAGCTTGCCCAACCGAGGGACAGGGGGCTACACCTTC. It yields the protein CASSLPNRGTGGYTF.

The chain joins TRBV2 to TRBJ1-4; unclear D gene. The CDR3 covers 14 residues. The V end lost 4 bases, the J end lost 4 bases, and 10 bases lay between the germline ends. The germline V gene encodes CDR1 SNHLY and CDR2 FYNNEI. CDR3 region: CASSGGGLNEKLFF. Written as DNA, the CDR3 is TGTGCCAGCAGTGGAGGAGGGCTTAATGAAAAACTGTTTTTT.

This chain connects TRBV7-9 to TRBJ1-1, with 11 bases identical to TRBD1. After removal of 3 bases from V and 5 bases from J, the junction contained 5 bases not matched to a gene. Germline CDR1 is SEHNR and CDR2 is FQNEAQ (reference sequence). The CDR3 sequence is 15 residues long. The CDR3 DNA is TGTGCCAGCAGCTTGAGGACAGGGGGCCTTACTGAAGCTTTCTTT. Its translation is CASSLRTGGLTEAFF.

This clone has a handful of counts. The rearrangement joins TRBV9 to TRBJ1-2; the match to TRBD1 covers 8 bases. CDR1 and CDR2 (germline): SGDLS, YYNGEE. This CDR3 spans 14 amino acids. V gave up 3 bases and J gave up 4 bases; unmatched junction bases: 5. The CDR3 loop reads CASSAMDRAYGYTF. In DNA form, the CDR3 reads TGTGCCAGCAGCGCCATGGACAGGGCCTATGGCTACACCTTC.

The chain employs TRBV11-3 and TRBJ1-6; D is ambiguous. V was shortened by 0 bases and J by 10 bases, with 19 bases between the two germline ends. The CDR3 is 17 amino acids. Looked up from germline, CDR1 is SGHNT and CDR2 is YENEEA. For the CDR3, the DNA is TGTGCCAGCAGCTTAGATCCCCCAGGTATTTTTGGGTCACCCCTCCACTTT. Protein product: CASSLDPPGIFGSPLHF.

This chain uses TRBV1 with TRBJ2-7; the table's D call TRBD2 went unverified against the DNA. TRBV1 counts as a pseudogene. This CDR3 has 14 amino acids. The CDR3 region is CTSSTLAGGREQYF. CDR3 DNA sequence: TGCACCAGCAGCACCCTAGCGGGGGGGCGCGAGCAGTACTTC.

This chain connects TRBV2 to TRBJ2-4; D is uncertain. V was clipped by 1 base and J by 2 bases, with 12 bases between them. Germline CDR1 and CDR2: SNHLY and FYNNEI. The CDR3 runs 16 residues. This CDR3 is CASSEEHRITKNIQYF. CDR3 DNA: TGTGCCAGCAGTGAAGAGCATCGAATAACCAAAAACATTCAGTACTTC.

The genes are TRBV6-5 and TRBJ2-5; possible D gene TRBD1, 6 bases. This CDR3 spans 15 amino acids. V was shortened by 0 bases and J by 5 bases, with 13 bases between the two germline ends. From germline, CDR1 is MNHEY and CDR2 SVGAGI. The DNA of the CDR3 is TGTGCCAGCAGTTACTCCAGGGGACAACAGGAGACCCAGTACTTC. This gives the protein CASSYSRGQQETQYF.

The chain has TRBV28 and TRBJ2-7; 12 bases align to TRBD1. V was pared by 6 bases and J by 0 bases, with 12 bases of the junction left unmatched. In germline, CDR1 is MDHEN, CDR2 SYDVKM. The CDR3 sequence is 18 residues long. Written as DNA, the CDR3 is TGTGCCAGCAGCCCCTCAGGGACAGGGGGCCCTTTCTCCTACGAGCAGTACTTC. Amino acid sequence: CASSPSGTGGPFSYEQYF. The entire variable domain, with the rest obtained from reference TRBV28 and TRBJ2-7, is as follows: DVKVTQSSRYLVKRTGEKVFLECVQDMDHENMFWYRQDPGLGLRLIYFSYDVKMKEKGDIPEGYSVSREKKERFSLILESASTNQTSMYLCASSPSGTGGPFSYEQYFGPGTRLTVT.

The genes are TRBV11-2 and TRBJ2-1; TRBD2 matches at 7 bases. The germline V gene has CDR1 SGHAT and CDR2 FQNNGV. J gave up 9 bases and V 2 bases, and 10 bases lay outside the gene matches. CDR3 length: 15 residues. For the CDR3, the DNA is TGTGCCAGCAGCTTACAATCGGGGGGTCCTTTTGAGCAGTTCTTC. It translates to CASSLQSGGPFEQFF.

V is TRBV20-1 and J is TRBJ2-1; D uncertain. Germline V gene data show CDR1 as DFQATT and CDR2 as SNEGSKA (reference sequence). The CDR3 covers 10 residues. The V end lost 6 bases, the J end lost 3 bases, and 3 bases lay between the germline ends. The CDR3: CSAGYNEQFF. CDR3 DNA sequence: TGCAGTGCCGGCTACAATGAGCAGTTCTTC.

This rearrangement joins TRBV7-6 to TRBJ1-1, with 12 nucleotides matching TRBD1. The CDR3 covers 17 residues. The V segment lost 5 bases and the J segment 0 bases; nucleotides outside the gene matches: 7. CDR1 and CDR2 (germline): SGHVS, FNYEAQ. CDR3 bases: TGTGCCAGCAGCCCCCTCGGGACAGGGGGCGTGAACACTGAAGCTTTCTTT. Residues: CASSPLGTGGVNTEAFF.